This TCR beta chain was sequenced for a study of cytomegalovirus exposure and HLA in healthy donors. Study-level results: A later analysis linked a missense DCLRE1C variant to TCR beta V- and J-gene trimming. For presence/absence analyses, sequencing depth was assumed to be roughly uniform across donors.

In the PCR, 60 Vbeta and 13 Jbeta primers were used. The data were produced by immunoSEQ multiplex PCR, yet TCRdb's version contains in-frame clones alone and is incomplete. In the table there are under 130,000 clones, 75% to 90% of which are singletons. Concerning this clone itself: The antigen remains undetermined. At one end, the junction sequence differs from germline, possibly due to a read error.

Unrecorded immune exposure was likely among donors, who were nominally healthy when sampled. Sequencing was carried out using PBMCs. This TCR was sampled from a man aged 25-40 years in good health and CMV-seropositive.

The CDR3 reads CASSLSTTSGVNTEALF. The CDR3, as DNA: TGCGCCAGCAGCCTTTCCACAACGTCAGGGGTGAACACTGAAGCTCTCTTT. This chain links TRBV5-1 with TRBJ1-1; D perhaps matches TRBD1 (6 bases). This CDR3 region has 17 residues. Germline V CDR1 and CDR2: SGHRS, YFSETQ.